The rows below give T cell receptor beta chains drawn from one sample of a study of sequential checkpoint blockade in melanoma. Profiled with immunoSEQ multiplex PCR; TCRdb holds only in-frame clones, not every one. This repertoire shows 15,000 to 20,000 clones, roughly 70% found once; its top ten account for approximately 10%. The specimen was CD8+ T cells sorted from blood (inferred from file names), collected from a patient given nivolumab and ipilimumab in sequence. All receptors come from a human donor with melanoma. Each CDR3 is given with its conserved first and last residue. The D gene is left open where the match is weak. Expanded clones get a size class; other rows say once, few or many, or leave the size out.

D: TRBD1; size: -; V: TRBV4-3; J: TRBJ1-2; CDR3: CASSQDHMTGNYGYTF; DNA: TGCGCCAGCAGCCAAGACCACATGACAGGGAACTATGGCTACACCTTC
D: -; size: -; V: TRBV7-9; J: TRBJ2-7; CDR3: CASSLITRYEQYF; DNA: TGTGCCAGCAGCTTAATAACTCGCTACGAGCAGTACTTC
D: -; size: -; V: TRBV4-1; J: TRBJ1-5; CDR3: CASSQVHREYSNQPQHF; DNA: TGCGCCAGCAGCCAAGTGCACAGGGAGTATAGCAATCAGCCCCAGCATTTT
D: TRBD2; size: -; V: TRBV4-3; J: TRBJ2-7; CDR3: CASSQGLAGSYEQYF; DNA: TGCGCCAGCAGCCAAGGACTAGCGGGATCATACGAGCAGTACTTC
D: -; size: -; V: TRBV15; J: TRBJ1-2; CDR3: CATSRDESGYGYTF; DNA: TGTGCCACCAGCAGAGACGAATCGGGCTATGGCTACACCTTC
D: -; size: few; V: TRBV5-5; J: TRBJ1-6; CDR3: CASSLRQYNSPLHF; DNA: TGTGCCAGCAGCCTTAGACAGTATAATTCACCCCTCCACTTT
D: -; size: medium-sized; V: TRBV6-4; J: TRBJ2-1; CDR3: CASSVNEQFF; DNA: TGTGCCAGCAGTGTAAATGAGCAGTTCTTC
D: TRBD2; size: few; V: TRBV19; J: TRBJ2-2; CDR3: CASSLTSGSRELFF; DNA: TGTGCCAGTAGCTTGACTAGCGGGAGTCGGGAGCTGTTTTTT
D: -; size: -; V: TRBV5-1; J: TRBJ2-7; CDR3: CASSLGLSAYEQYF; DNA: TGCGCCAGCAGCTTGGGGCTCAGCGCCTACGAGCAGTACTTC
D: TRBD1; size: -; V: TRBV29-1; J: TRBJ2-7; CDR3: CSVEYRDRGHSYEQYF; DNA: TGCAGCGTTGAATATCGGGACAGGGGACACTCCTACGAGCAGTACTTC
D: TRBD2; size: -; V: TRBV7-3; J: TRBJ2-3; CDR3: CASSFFSGGGYTQYF; DNA: TGTGCCAGCAGCTTCTTTAGCGGGGGGGGGTATACGCAGTATTTT
D: TRBD2; size: -; V: TRBV4-1; J: TRBJ2-1; CDR3: CASSFWGGRAPSYNEQFF; DNA: TGCGCCAGCAGCTTCTGGGGGGGGAGGGCCCCCTCCTACAATGAGCAGTTCTTC
D: TRBD1; size: -; V: TRBV29-1; J: TRBJ1-4; CDR3: CSVRQGGNEKLFF; DNA: TGCAGCGTACGACAGGGGGGTAATGAAAAACTGTTTTTT
D: -; size: -; V: TRBV9; J: TRBJ2-5; CDR3: CASSRYGGAQETQYF; DNA: TGTGCCAGCAGCCGCTACGGGGGTGCCCAAGAGACCCAGTACTTC
D: TRBD1; size: -; V: TRBV2; J: TRBJ2-2; CDR3: CASSKGIYRGPFEDTGELFF; DNA: TGTGCCAGCAGTAAGGGCATCTACAGGGGCCCTTTCGAGGACACCGGGGAGCTGTTTTTT
D: -; size: few; V: TRBV7-6; J: TRBJ2-7; CDR3: CASSLAAGYTYEQYF; DNA: TGTGCCAGCAGCTTAGCGGCAGGCTACACCTACGAGCAGTACTTC
D: TRBD1; size: -; V: TRBV7-3; J: TRBJ2-1; CDR3: CASSAGQGAYEQFF; DNA: TGTGCCAGCAGCGCCGGACAGGGGGCCTATGAGCAGTTCTTC
D: TRBD1; size: -; V: TRBV27; J: TRBJ1-1; CDR3: CASSGTGLWTEAFF; DNA: TGTGCCAGCAGCGGGACAGGGTTATGGACTGAAGCTTTCTTT
D: -; size: -; V: TRBV14; J: TRBJ1-2; CDR3: CASSQGPLDGYTF; DNA: TGTGCCAGCAGCCAAGGACCTCTAGATGGCTACACCTTC
D: -; size: few; V: TRBV9; J: TRBJ2-3; CDR3: CASSVANAADTQYF; DNA: TGTGCCAGCAGCGTAGCTAATGCGGCAGATACGCAGTATTTT
D: TRBD2; size: -; V: TRBV30; J: TRBJ2-3; CDR3: CAWGTSGYTDTQYF; DNA: TGTGCCTGGGGGACTAGCGGGTACACAGATACGCAGTATTTT
D: -; size: -; V: TRBV5-4; J: TRBJ2-7; CDR3: CASSLFTGSYEQYF; DNA: TGTGCCAGCAGCTTGTTCACAGGGTCCTACGAGCAGTACTTC
D: -; size: -; V: TRBV14; J: TRBJ2-7; CDR3: CASSPGFYEQYF; DNA: TGTGCCAGCAGCCCAGGATTCTACGAGCAGTACTTC
D: -; size: -; V: TRBV19; J: TRBJ1-3; CDR3: CASGRGGNTIYF; DNA: TGTGCCTCCGGGCGGGGTGGAAACACCATATATTTT
D: -; size: -; V: TRBV7-9; J: TRBJ2-7; CDR3: CASSTGASEAEQYF; DNA: TGTGCCAGCAGCACAGGGGCTAGCGAGGCCGAGCAGTACTTC
D: -; size: few; V: TRBV6-1; J: TRBJ1-5; CDR3: CASNRGVNQPQHF; DNA: TGTGCCAGCAACCGGGGGGTAAATCAGCCCCAGCATTTT
D: -; size: -; V: TRBV5-5; J: TRBJ2-7; CDR3: CASSLALSSYEQYF; DNA: TGTGCCAGCAGCTTGGCGCTTAGCTCCTACGAGCAGTACTTC
D: TRBD1; size: -; V: TRBV9; J: TRBJ1-1; CDR3: CASSGGQGGTEAFF; DNA: TGTGCCAGCAGCGGGGGACAGGGTGGCACTGAAGCTTTCTTT
D: TRBD2; size: -; V: TRBV7-2; J: TRBJ2-7; CDR3: CASSLGTSGTYEQYF; DNA: TGTGCCAGCAGTTTAGGCACTAGCGGGACCTACGAGCAGTACTTC
D: -; size: -; V: TRBV7-2; J: TRBJ2-5; CDR3: CASSLSPSWETQYF; DNA: TGTGCCAGCAGCTTATCCCCTAGCTGGGAGACCCAGTACTTC
D: -; size: -; V: TRBV5-3; J: TRBJ1-2; CDR3: CASSLGRVYTF; DNA: TGTGCCAGCAGCTTGGGCCGGGTCTACACCTTC
D: TRBD1; size: -; V: TRBV4-1; J: TRBJ2-1; CDR3: CASSQGTVNEQFF; DNA: TGCGCCAGCAGCCAGGGGACAGTCAATGAGCAGTTCTTC
D: TRBD2; size: -; V: TRBV30; J: TRBJ2-1; CDR3: CAYLAGTGSYNEQFF; DNA: TGTGCCTATCTAGCGGGCACAGGCTCCTACAATGAGCAGTTCTTC
D: -; size: once; V: TRBV11-2; J: TRBJ1-3; CDR3: CASSFNPTGSLGNTIYF; DNA: TGTGCCAGCAGCTTTAACCCTACAGGGAGCTTAGGAAACACCATATATTTT
D: -; size: once; V: TRBV15; J: TRBJ1-4; CDR3: CATSRVTGLNEKLFF; DNA: TGTGCCACCAGCAGAGTTACAGGGCTTAATGAAAAACTGTTTTTT
D: -; size: once; V: TRBV19; J: TRBJ1-1; CDR3: CASREGLNTEAFF; DNA: TGTGCCAGTAGGGAGGGACTGAACACTGAAGCTTTCTTT
D: -; size: -; V: TRBV11-2; J: TRBJ1-1; CDR3: CASSLVGTEAFF; DNA: TGTGCCAGCAGCTTAGTTGGGACAGAAGCTTTCTTT
D: -; size: few; V: TRBV27; J: TRBJ2-1; CDR3: CASSLSHSSYNEQFF; DNA: TGTGCCAGCAGTTTATCCCACAGCTCCTACAATGAGCAGTTCTTC